A single sample is the source of the 27 T cell receptor beta chains below, sequenced in a study of blood T cell repertoires in COVID-19 (TCRdb year 2020). Receptors were amplified or captured by the immunoSEQ multiplex PCR assay. TCRdb retrieved this table from immuneACCESS and kept in-frame rearrangements only. Not all clones are present; in checked studies, unresolved V genes account for under half, and no reason is known for the remainder. The sample includes about 44,000 clones, with approximately 77% observed a single time. Clones ranked in the top ten supply 4% to 5.5% of the sample. Sequenced sample: peripheral blood. The origin of the receptors is a woman between 70 and 85 years old with acute or convalescent COVID-19.

This chain uses TRBV25-1 with TRBJ2-3; TRBD2 aligns across 7 bases. The length of the CDR3 is 14 residues. Germline CDR1 is MGHDK and CDR2 is SYGVNS. J was trimmed by 0 bases and V by 5 bases; bases with no gene match: 2. The CDR3 nucleotides read TGTGCCAGCAGTATTAGCGGGAGCACAGATACGCAGTATTTT. Encoded protein: CASSISGSTDTQYF.

This sequence joins TRBV4-2 and TRBJ1-2; D remains unclear. CDR1 LGHNA and CDR2 YNFKEQ come from the germline V gene. The length of the CDR3 is 14 residues. V lost 1 base, J lost 4 bases, and 10 bases lay in between. The CDR3 reads CASSQANLGYGYTF. CDR3 bases: TGTGCCAGCAGCCAAGCTAATCTCGGCTATGGCTACACCTTC.

The chain employs TRBV11-3 and TRBJ2-1; 8 bases are a match to TRBD1. The CDR3 loop spans 17 amino acids. Germline V gene sequence: CDR1 SGHNT, CDR2 YENEEA. Trimming cost V 5 bases and J 9 bases; bases outside gene matches: 18. The CDR3 coding sequence is TGTGCCAGCAGCGACTATTTTAGAAAACAGGGGGGCGGTGAGCAGTTCTTC. Protein product: CASSDYFRKQGGGEQFF.

The chain carries TRBV29-1 and TRBJ1-3; D not certain. V was cut by 7 bases and J by 3 bases, with 13 bases left in between. The length of the CDR3 is 13 residues. Germline values: CDR1 SQVTM, CDR2 ANQGSEA. The CDR3 sequence is CSGSVSSGNTIYF. The DNA of the CDR3 is TGCAGCGGATCTGTCTCGAGTGGAAACACCATATATTTT. The full variable domain, with the rest looked up from reference TRBV29-1 and TRBJ1-3, is SAVISQKPSRDICQRGTSLTIQCQVDSQVTMMFWYRQQPGQSLTLIATANQGSEATYESGFVIDKFPISRPNLTFSTLTVSNMSPEDSSIYLCSGSVSSGNTIYFGEGSWLTVV.

CDR3 protein: CASSSPARAGRNSDTQYF. In nucleotides, the CDR3 is TGCGCCAGCAGCTCACCCGCCCGTGCGGGAAGAAACTCAGATACGCAGTATTTT. J is TRBJ2-3 and V is TRBV5-1; a weak D match, TRBD2 (6 bases). CDR1 is SGHRS and CDR2 is YFSETQ in the germline V gene. V was trimmed by 3 bases and J by 4 bases, leaving 24 bases between them. The CDR3 spans 18 residues.

This clone was picked up a small number of times. This chain uses TRBV28 with TRBJ2-7; D might be TRBD2 (7 bases). Trimming removed 5 bases at V and 0 bases at J, with 14 bases between. Germline loops: CDR1 MDHEN, CDR2 SYDVKM. The length of the CDR3 is 15 residues. The CDR3 region is CASSQGGVDSYEQYF. DNA for the CDR3: TGTGCCAGCAGTCAAGGGGGGGTAGACTCCTACGAGCAGTACTTC.

The V call is TRBV24-1, the J call TRBJ2-6; D gene unclear. The germline gives CDR1 KGHDR, CDR2 SFDVKD. The CDR3 covers 15 residues. V lost 4 bases and J lost 2, with 8 bases in between. CDR3 in DNA: TGTGCCACCAGTGACTCCAAGCCTGGGGCCAACGTCCTGACTTTC. It translates to CATSDSKPGANVLTF.

The J gene is TRBJ2-3, the V gene TRBV18, with a weak D call TRBD1 (6 bases). The ends were cut back, 3 bases at V and 4 bases at J, with 8 bases in the middle. Germline CDR1 reads KGHSH; CDR2 reads LQKENI. The CDR3 is 13 residues long. CDR3 loop: CASSPGHPDTQYF. CDR3 nucleotides: TGTGCCAGCTCACCGGGACACCCAGATACGCAGTATTTT.

This chain uses TRBV11-2 with TRBJ2-7; the match to TRBD1 covers 8 bases. This CDR3 has 18 amino acids. Trimming took 1 base from V and 3 from J; bases not matched to a gene: 14. Germline assignment: CDR1 SGHAT and CDR2 FQNNGV. The chain's CDR3 is CASSLGGTTTGVNYEQYF. The CDR3 DNA sequence: TGTGCCAGCAGCTTAGGGGGTACCACGACAGGGGTTAACTACGAGCAGTACTTC.

The CDR3 spells CASSHLAGGDNEQFF. DNA of the CDR3: TGTGCCAGCAGCCATTTAGCGGGAGGGGACAATGAGCAGTTCTTC. The rearrangement links TRBV3-1 (or the pseudogene TRBV3-2) to TRBJ2-1, with TRBD2 matching 11 bases. From germline, CDR1 is LGHDT and CDR2 YNNKEL (reference sequence). With V trimmed by 3 bases and J by 5 bases, 3 bases remained unmatched. The CDR3 extends over 15 amino acids.

Only a few counts were recorded for this clone. This chain links TRBV11-2 with TRBJ2-2, with a tentative D call TRBD1 (6 bases). The CDR3 contains 13 residues. The germline V and J ends were trimmed by 1 base and 6 bases, with 6 bases remaining between them. Germline CDR1 SGHAT, CDR2 FQNNGV. The CDR3 DNA reads as TGTGCCAGCAGCTTAGCAGGGGCCGGGGAGCTGTTTTTT. Its protein is CASSLAGAGELFF.

The CDR3 is CSGGGETQYF. The DNA of the CDR3 is TGCAGCGGGGGGGGCGAGACCCAGTACTTC. The rearrangement links TRBV29-1 to TRBJ2-5, with a possible D match to TRBD2 (7 bases). Trimming removed 7 bases at V and 5 bases at J, with 8 bases between. The CDR3 length is 10 residues. The V gene's germline CDR1 is SQVTM and CDR2 ANQGSEA.

The chain carries TRBV11-3 and TRBJ1-2; the D gene is possibly TRBD1 (6 bases). Trimming cost V 4 bases and J 8 bases, with 17 bases left between them. The CDR3 is 14 amino acids. CDR1 is SGHNT, CDR2 YENEEA, per germline. Here the CDR3 reads CASSSMTGRGGYTF. The CDR3 bases are TGTGCCAGCAGCTCAATGACAGGTCGTGGGGGCTACACCTTC.

The CDR3 DNA is TGTGCCAGCAGTTACGCGGTTAACTATGGCTACACCTTC. Translation: CASSYAVNYGYTF. This chain connects TRBV6-6 to TRBJ1-2; D gene unclear. CDR1 and CDR2 from the germline V gene are MNHNY and SVGAGI (reference sequence). The V and J ends lost 2 bases and 1 base respectively, with 5 bases between them. This CDR3 contains 13 residues.

The genes are TRBV7-2 and TRBJ2-5; D may be TRBD1 (7 bases). Per germline, CDR1 SGHTA and CDR2 FQGNSA. Trimming left V 3 bases short and J 2 bases short, with 16 bases between. This CDR3 comprises 16 residues. The chain's CDR3 is CASSFRGGGIQETQYF. CDR3 nucleotides: TGTGCCAGCAGCTTTCGAGGAGGGGGCATTCAAGAGACCCAGTACTTC.

Only a few counts were recorded for this clone. The CDR3: CASSLVSSTLYNEQFF. In DNA, the CDR3 is TGTGCCAGCAGCTTAGTTTCATCTACCCTCTACAATGAGCAGTTCTTC. The V gene is TRBV11-2, the J gene TRBJ2-1; D not certain. The germline V gene has CDR1 SGHAT and CDR2 FQNNGV. V gave up 1 base and J gave up 3 bases, with 13 bases separating them. This CDR3 comprises 16 residues.

This chain joins TRBV7-6 and TRBJ2-2, with TRBD2 matching 12 bases. The CDR3 consists of 14 residues. Germline V gene sequence: CDR1 SGHVS, CDR2 FNYEAQ. After removal of 10 bases from V and 6 bases from J, the junction contained 6 bases not matched to a gene. DNA for the CDR3: TGTGCCACCAGACTAGCGGGAGAGGCCGGGGAGCTGTTTTTT. As protein: CATRLAGEAGELFF.

The chain is built from TRBV6-6 and TRBJ2-3; possibly TRBD2 for D (6 bases). Trimming cost V 7 bases and J 14 bases, with 22 bases left between them. Germline CDR1 MNHNY, CDR2 SVGAGI (reference sequence). The CDR3 length is 13 residues. The CDR3 protein is CASKSYGTAWGYF. The CDR3 nucleotides are TGTGCCAGCAAATCTTACGGGACTGCTTGGGGGTATTTT.

The CDR3 bases are TGTGCCAGTAGTCCGGTAACGACAGGATACAATGAGCAGTTCTTC. Translated: CASSPVTTGYNEQFF. The chain employs TRBV19 and TRBJ2-1; perhaps TRBD1 as D (6 bases). Germline CDR1 is LNHDA and CDR2 is SQIVND (reference sequence). The CDR3 consists of 15 residues. V gave up 5 bases and J gave up 4 bases, with 15 bases separating them.

CDR3 in amino acids: CATSRDAARENQPQHF. For the CDR3, the DNA is TGTGCCACCAGCAGAGATGCGGCCAGGGAAAATCAGCCCCAGCATTTT. The chain recombines TRBV15 with TRBJ1-5; tentatively, D is TRBD1 (5 bases). Germline CDR1 and CDR2: LNHNV and YYDKDF (reference sequence). The CDR3 runs 16 residues. The V and J ends lost 0 bases and 4 bases respectively, with 13 bases between them.

This clone has only one observation. The genes are TRBV28 and TRBJ2-7, with 11 bases aligning to TRBD2. This CDR3 comprises 15 residues. V lost 4 bases and J lost 3; bases outside the gene matches: 5. Germline CDR1 and CDR2: MDHEN and SYDVKM. The CDR3 DNA sequence: TGTGCCAGCAGTTGGACCGGGACTAGCGGCTACGAGCAGTACTTC. Encoded protein: CASSWTGTSGYEQYF.

This clone was counted once. One junction end does not reproduce the germline sequence, and a read error may be involved. This sample also contains other DNA sequences that code for the same CDR3. This sequence joins TRBV28 and TRBJ1-1, with a weak D call TRBD1 (6 bases). This CDR3 spans 12 amino acids. The germline CDR1 and CDR2 sequences are MDHEN and SYDVKM. The CDR3 DNA sequence: TGTGCTAGCAGCTCAGGGGTAACTGAAGCTTTCTTT. As protein: CASSSGVTEAFF.

The chain links TRBV7-3 to TRBJ1-1; 7 bases agree with TRBD1. The CDR3 consists of 14 residues. J gave up 8 bases and V 5 bases, and 11 bases lay outside the gene matches. CDR1 and CDR2 from the germline V gene are SGHTA and FQGTGA. The CDR3 DNA reads TGTGCCAGCAGCCCAGGGGGGACGGGAGCAGAAGCTTTCTTT. Residues: CASSPGGTGAEAFF.

This clone was detected only once. The junction does not match germline at one end; this may be a read error. The chain couples TRBV5-4 to TRBJ2-1; 7 bases line up with TRBD2. The CDR3 totals 16 residues. The V gene's germline CDR1 is SGHNT and CDR2 YYREEE (reference sequence). CDR3 residues: CASNLGGLVLGNEQFF. DNA for the CDR3: TGTGCCAGCAACTTGGGTGGACTAGTCTTAGGAAATGAGCAGTTCTTC.

This clone was picked up one time. The V call is TRBV28, the J call TRBJ2-3, with D possibly TRBD2 on 5 matching bases. The CDR3 length is 13 residues. Per germline, CDR1 MDHEN and CDR2 SYDVKM. The ends were cut back, 6 bases at V and 4 bases at J, with 11 bases in the middle. The CDR3 here is CASSSWEPDTQYF. For the CDR3, the DNA is TGTGCCAGCAGCTCGTGGGAGCCAGATACGCAGTATTTT.

J is TRBJ2-2 and V is TRBV27; the D gene is possibly TRBD1 (6 bases). Deletions cut 6 bases from V and 2 bases from J, with 22 bases between. The CDR3 loop spans 18 amino acids. The germline CDR1 and CDR2 sequences are MNHEY and SMNVEV (reference sequence). The CDR3 loop is CASRARGQLLVNTGELFF. The CDR3 bases are TGTGCCAGCAGGGCCCGCGGACAGTTACTTGTCAACACCGGGGAGCTGTTTTTT.

V is TRBV7-8 and J is TRBJ2-7; 12 bases agree with TRBD2. With 2 bases clipped from V and 4 bases from J, the junction kept 6 bases outside the gene matches. CDR3 length: 16 amino acids. CDR1 is SGHVS, CDR2 FQNEAQ, per germline. Here the CDR3 DNA reads TGTGCCAGCAGCTTACTAGCGGGAGGGCTGGGTTACGAGCAGTACTTC. This sequence encodes CASSLLAGGLGYEQYF.